What follows are 18 T cell receptor beta chains derived from one specimen sequenced in a study of T-cell reconstitution after alpha-beta-depleted transplantation in children. The TCRbeta library incorporated unique molecular identifiers. TCRdb re-called the PCR reads through MiXCR, storing one row per CDR3 protein. The table records some 200,000 distinct CDR3 sequences, about 15% of them present only once. Sequenced material: PBMCs from the stem cell graft donor, taken from the stem cell graft. These receptors all stem from a human donor who donated a stem cell graft to a child with acute lymphoblastic leukemia.

This clonotype was observed a handful of times. The J gene is TRBJ1-6, the V gene TRBV20-1; D not resolved. The CDR3 covers 14 residues. Germline CDR1 is DFQATT and CDR2 is SNEGSKA (reference sequence). Trimming removed 2 bases at V and 14 bases at J, with 19 bases between. CDR3 amino acids: CSARNPSTDRALHF. In DNA, the CDR3 is TGCAGTGCTAGAAATCCGTCCACCGACCGAGCCCTCCACTTT.

Comment on this clonotype: A read error may explain this, as a much larger clone is one base away. The chain couples TRBV5-1 to TRBJ1-2; D not resolved. The germline CDR1 and CDR2 sequences are SGHRS and YFSETQ. CDR3 size: 16 residues. The CDR3 DNA is TGCGCCAGCAGCTTGGGACCCCTGAGAGAAAACTATGACTACACCTTC. This encodes CASSLGPLRENYDYTF.

This clonotype has at least ten counts. The chain employs TRBV5-5 and TRBJ1-1; 7 nucleotides match TRBD1. There are 17 residues in the CDR3. V trimming: 1 base; J trimming: 4 bases; junction bases outside the gene matches: 13. CDR1 and CDR2 (germline): SGHKS, YYEKEE (reference sequence). In DNA form, the CDR3 reads TGTGCCAGCAGCTTGAATCCGAGGGGGCACGGGGGCACTGAAGCTTTCTTT. It encodes CASSLNPRGHGGTEAFF.

There are many counts of this clonotype. This chain uses TRBV7-2 with TRBJ1-2; a weak D match, TRBD1 (5 bases). The CDR3 is 15 residues long. The germline CDR1 and CDR2 sequences are SGHTA and FQGNSA. The V gene lost 4 bases and the J gene lost 4 bases, with 16 bases spanning the gap. The CDR3 DNA sequence: TGTGCCAGCAGCTCGGGACCGACTGTGGGCTATGGCTACACCTTC. Residues: CASSSGPTVGYGYTF.

The chain recombines TRBV14 with TRBJ1-1; 7 positions match TRBD1. V shed 2 bases and J 7 bases; nucleotides not matched to a gene: 4. Germline CDR1 SGHDN, CDR2 FVKESK. The CDR3 is 13 residues long. The CDR3 DNA reads TGTGCCAGCAGCCAATCCCGGGACAGTGAAGCTTTCTTT. Translated: CASSQSRDSEAFF.

The chain combines TRBV7-6 with TRBJ2-3; D remains ambiguous. Trimming cost V 5 bases and J 4 bases, with 13 bases left between them. This CDR3 has 14 residues. Germline CDR1 reads SGHVS; CDR2 reads FNYEAQ. CDR3 in DNA: TGTGCCAGCAGCCCGTGGTCGGAGTCAGATACGCAGTATTTT. Translating gives CASSPWSESDTQYF.

The CDR3 DNA reads TGCGCCAGCAGCCTGGGACAGGTTACAACTAATGAAAAACTGTTTTTT. Its translation: CASSLGQVTTNEKLFF. The J gene is TRBJ1-4, the V gene TRBV5-1; 8 bases align to TRBD1. J was trimmed by 0 bases and V by 4 bases; bases with no gene match: 5. This CDR3 contains 16 residues. Germline V gives CDR1 SGHRS, CDR2 YFSETQ.

In this sample, this clonotype turned up many times. The chain recombines TRBV7-8 with TRBJ1-4; TRBD1 might be the D (6 bases). V lost 0 bases, J lost 0 bases, and 11 bases lay in between. Germline-derived CDR1 and CDR2 are SGHVS and FQNEAQ. The CDR3 length is 17 residues. As DNA, the CDR3 is TGTGCCAGCAGCTTAGCCTCAAGGGGGGCAACTAATGAAAAACTGTTTTTT. It specifies CASSLASRGATNEKLFF.

In its sample, this clonotype was seen many times. This sequence joins TRBV5-1 and TRBJ1-1; no reliable D call. The CDR3 runs to 14 residues. CDR1 SGHRS and CDR2 YFSETQ come from the germline V gene. With 0 bases removed from V and 1 base from J, the gap between germline ends came to 7 bases. The CDR3 here is CASSLDSGNTEAFF. As DNA, the CDR3 is TGCGCCAGCAGCTTGGATTCGGGGAACACTGAAGCTTTCTTT.

This rearrangement joins TRBV6-1 to TRBJ2-1; D is unclear. Germline V gene data show CDR1 as MNHNS and CDR2 as SASEGT. CDR3 size: 12 residues. V lost 2 bases, J lost 10 bases, and 9 bases lay in between. This CDR3 is CASSESFWEQFF. The CDR3 coding sequence is TGTGCCAGCAGTGAATCTTTTTGGGAGCAGTTCTTC.

This clonotype came up a few times. The rearrangement uses TRBV5-1 and TRBJ2-7; unclear D gene. The CDR3 length is 14 residues. V was trimmed by 4 bases and J by 0 bases, leaving 11 bases between them. The germline V gene encodes CDR1 SGHRS and CDR2 YFSETQ. The CDR3: CASSIDKNSYEQYF. The DNA of the CDR3 is TGCGCCAGCAGCATTGACAAGAACTCCTACGAGCAGTACTTC.

Many counts were recorded for this clonotype. The rearrangement uses TRBV7-8 and TRBJ1-5; D is perhaps TRBD1 (6 bases). V lost 5 bases and J 3 bases, leaving 11 bases between the germline ends. This CDR3 spans 14 amino acids. Germline assignment: CDR1 SGHVS and CDR2 FQNEAQ. The DNA for the CDR3 is TGTGCCAGCAGCAAGAGGGACAACAATCAGCCCCAGCATTTT. It translates to CASSKRDNNQPQHF.

This clonotype showed up many times. This chain connects TRBV12-3 or TRBV12-4 to TRBJ2-7, with TRBD1 identical over 9 bases. V gave up 0 bases and J gave up 2 bases; unmatched junction bases: 5. CDR3 length: 16 residues. CDR3 amino acids: CASSLAPGQGPYEQYF. As DNA, the CDR3 is TGTGCCAGCAGTTTAGCCCCTGGACAGGGGCCCTACGAGCAGTACTTC.

Concerning this clonotype: A much larger clonotype is one base distant, so this may be a read error. The rearrangement links TRBV5-1 to TRBJ1-1; unclear D gene. V was cut by 0 bases and J by 0 bases, with 15 bases left in between. Germline CDR1 SGHRS, CDR2 YFSETQ. This CDR3 spans 17 amino acids. The CDR3 here is CASSLAGRPTLNTEAFF. For the CDR3, the DNA is TGCGCCAGCAGCTTGGCTGGCAGACCGACGTTGAACACTGAAGCTTTCTTT.

This clonotype was picked up many times. This sequence joins TRBV12-3 or TRBV12-4 and TRBJ1-5, with TRBD1 as a possible D gene (6 bases). The length of the CDR3 is 15 residues. V dropped 1 base and J dropped 5 bases, with 12 bases sitting between them. The CDR3 nucleotides read TGTGCCAGCAGTTTAGATCGACAGGCCGATCAGCCCCAGCATTTT. This encodes CASSLDRQADQPQHF.

This clonotype was observed at least ten times. The rearrangement uses TRBV20-1 and TRBJ1-3; D possibly corresponds to TRBD1 (5 bases). CDR1 is DFQATT and CDR2 is SNEGSKA in the germline V gene (reference sequence). The V gene lost 3 bases and the J gene lost 0 bases, with 12 bases spanning the gap. The CDR3 loop spans 15 amino acids. The chain's CDR3 is CSASGGLYSGNTIYF. In nucleotides, the CDR3 is TGCAGTGCTAGCGGGGGTCTCTACTCTGGAAACACCATATATTTT.

Remarks on this clonotype: A junction end diverges from the germline sequence, so it may reflect a read error. The chain links TRBV10-3 to TRBJ2-7, with TRBD2 matching over 9 bases. The germline CDR1 and CDR2 sequences are ENHRY and SYGVKD. This CDR3 has 18 residues. DNA for the CDR3: TGTGCCGTCAGTGAGTCGGGAGGCGGGAGGGCAGGATCCTACGAGCAGTACTTC. This translates into CAVSESGGGRAGSYEQYF.

The chain links TRBV29-1 to TRBJ2-1; tentative D call: TRBD1 (6 bases). Trimming left V 6 bases short and J 0 bases short, with 12 bases between. This CDR3 has 14 residues. CDR1 SQVTM and CDR2 ANQGSEA come from the germline V gene. CDR3 loop: CSVQQGPSYNEQFF. The CDR3 DNA reads TGCAGCGTCCAACAGGGCCCCTCCTACAATGAGCAGTTCTTC.